The 15 T cell receptor beta chains below all came from one sample that was sequenced in a study of blood T cell repertoires in COVID-19. Sequencing used immunoSEQ multiplex PCR; TCRdb keeps in-frame clones, though not all of them. The repertoire holds 190,000 or so clones, around 87% seen once, with less than 3% in the top ten. The specimen was peripheral blood. The receptor set was obtained from a man aged 40-50 years with active or convalescent COVID-19.

The V and J genes are TRBV24-1 and TRBJ1-5; D is possibly TRBD1 (6 bases). V lost 7 bases and J 0 bases, leaving 12 bases between the germline ends. The CDR3 consists of 15 residues. The germline CDR1 and CDR2 sequences are KGHDR and SFDVKD. The CDR3 loop reads CATSAGQYSNQPQHF. CDR3 DNA: TGTGCCACCAGCGCCGGACAGTATAGCAATCAGCCCCAGCATTTT.

In this sample, this clone turned up many times. Here the CDR3 reads CASTGGTFGNTIYF. The CDR3 DNA reads as TGTGCCAGCACCGGCGGGACTTTCGGAAACACCATATATTTT. The V call is TRBV7-8, the J call TRBJ1-3, with D maybe TRBD1 (5 bases). In germline, CDR1 is SGHVS, CDR2 FQNEAQ. The V end lost 7 bases, the J end lost 4 bases, and 14 bases lay between the germline ends. There are 14 residues in the CDR3.

V and J are TRBV28 and TRBJ2-7; TRBD2 aligns across 7 bases. The V gene end was trimmed by 0 bases and the J gene end by 2 bases; junction bases not matched to a gene: 1. CDR1 and CDR2 from the germline V gene are MDHEN and SYDVKM. CDR3 length: 14 residues. CDR3 in DNA: TGTGCCAGCAGTTTATGGGGGAGGGCCTACGAGCAGTACTTC. This codes for CASSLWGRAYEQYF.

This clone was observed a few times. The chain recombines TRBV7-3 with TRBJ2-7, with TRBD1 as a possible D gene (5 bases). The CDR3 contains 16 residues. Trimming removed 5 bases from V and 0 bases from J, with 17 bases in between. The V gene's germline CDR1 is SGHTA and CDR2 FQGTGA. CDR3 residues: CASSARLTESSYEQYF. Written as DNA, the CDR3 is TGTGCCAGCAGCGCCCGCCTGACAGAGAGCTCCTACGAGCAGTACTTC.

The rearrangement uses TRBV5-8 and TRBJ1-5; TRBD1 matches 9 bases. The germline gives CDR1 SGHTS, CDR2 YDEGEE. The V and J ends lost 4 bases and 6 bases, in that order; junction bases with no gene match: 14. This CDR3 is built from 17 residues. For the CDR3, the DNA is TGTGCCAGCAGCCAACTTCCCGGGACAGGGATTTTTCAGCCCCAGCATTTT. Translated, it gives CASSQLPGTGIFQPQHF.

This sequence joins TRBV6-2 or TRBV6-3 and TRBJ2-5; D gene unclear. V lost 0 bases to trimming and J lost 5 bases, with 4 bases between them. Germline V CDR1 and CDR2: MNHEY, SVGEGT. The CDR3 runs 12 residues. DNA for the CDR3: TGTGCCAGCAGTTACTCGGGCGAGACCCAGTACTTC. Protein product: CASSYSGETQYF.

The rearrangement joins TRBV6-5 to TRBJ2-1; 7 bases align to TRBD2. The CDR3 sequence is 15 residues long. V lost 8 bases, J lost 4 bases, and 11 bases stayed unmatched. Germline V gene data show CDR1 as MNHEY and CDR2 as SVGAGI. The CDR3 is CASLYLTGGYNEQFF. The CDR3 DNA follows: TGTGCCAGCCTCTACTTAACGGGGGGATACAATGAGCAGTTCTTC.

The chain couples TRBV12-3 or TRBV12-4 to TRBJ2-7; D perhaps matches TRBD1 (5 bases). The germline V and J ends were trimmed by 5 bases and 3 bases, with 11 bases remaining between them. The CDR3 loop spans 13 amino acids. The CDR3 spells CASSPQTVYEQYF. CDR3 DNA sequence: TGTGCCAGCAGTCCGCAGACAGTCTACGAGCAGTACTTC.

The chain is built from TRBV2 and TRBJ2-2, with TRBD2 matching over 10 bases. Per germline, CDR1 SNHLY and CDR2 FYNNEI. The CDR3 is 16 residues long. V lost 6 bases to trimming and J lost 1 base; unmatched junction nucleotides: 5. CDR3 in amino acids: CASRRTSGENTGELFF. The CDR3 DNA reads TGTGCCAGCAGGAGGACTAGCGGAGAGAACACCGGGGAGCTGTTTTTT.

The gene calls are TRBV5-8 and TRBJ2-1; 14 positions match TRBD2. This CDR3 is built from 15 residues. Losses at the gene ends were 3 bases for V and 7 bases for J; bases not matched to a gene: 3. In germline, CDR1 is SGHTS, CDR2 YDEGEE. CDR3 nucleotide sequence: TGTGCCAGCAGCTCAGGACTAGCGGGGGGTAATGAGCAGTTCTTC. Translating it yields CASSSGLAGGNEQFF.

The V call is TRBV7-9, the J call TRBJ1-1; D remains unclear. There are 12 residues in the CDR3. Trimming cost V 3 bases and J 11 bases, with 13 bases left between them. Germline CDR1 and CDR2: SEHNR and FQNEAQ (reference sequence). DNA for the CDR3: TGTGCCAGCAGCTTCGAGGATTTGCAGGCTTTCTTT. Translation gives CASSFEDLQAFF.

The chain joins TRBV7-2 to TRBJ2-7, with TRBD2 as a possible D gene (6 bases). The CDR3 spans 15 residues. The V gene's germline CDR1 is SGHTA and CDR2 FQGNSA. The V gene lost 0 bases and the J gene lost 2 bases, with 11 bases spanning the gap. CDR3 DNA: TGTGCCAGCAGCTTAGCGGGGGGACCTACCTACGAGCAGTACTTC. It encodes CASSLAGGPTYEQYF.

V is TRBV15 and J is TRBJ1-1, with 7 positions matching TRBD1. The length of the CDR3 is 15 residues. With V trimmed by 4 bases and J by 0 bases, 5 bases remained unmatched. CDR1 and CDR2 from the germline V gene are LNHNV and YYDKDF (reference sequence). The DNA of the CDR3 is TGTGCCACCAGCAATCCGGGACAGATGAACACTGAAGCTTTCTTT. It encodes CATSNPGQMNTEAFF.

V is TRBV19 and J is TRBJ2-7; possibly TRBD1 for D (6 bases). V was shortened by 10 bases and J by 5 bases, with 18 bases between the two germline ends. The CDR3 contains 13 residues. Germline values: CDR1 LNHDA, CDR2 SQIVND (reference sequence). The CDR3 here is CATARTEDNEQYF. CDR3 DNA: TGTGCCACCGCCAGGACAGAGGATAACGAGCAGTACTTC. Full variable domain (outside the CDR3, taken from reference TRBV19 and TRBJ2-7): DGGITQSPKYLFRKEGQNVTLSCEQNLNHDAMYWYRQDPGQGLRLIYYSQIVNDFQKGDIAEGYSVSREKKESFPLTVTSAQKNPTAFYLCATARTEDNEQYFGPGTRLTVT.

The rearrangement joins TRBV11-2 to TRBJ2-5; D not certain. Trimming took 1 base from V and 2 from J, leaving 5 bases between them. There are 13 residues in the CDR3. CDR1 is SGHAT, CDR2 FQNNGV, per germline. CDR3 residues: CASSLGRQETQYF. In DNA, the CDR3 is TGTGCCAGCAGCTTAGGCAGACAAGAGACCCAGTACTTC. Supplemented by reference TRBV11-2 and TRBJ2-5, the full variable domain reads EAGVAQSPRYKIIEKRQSVAFWCNPISGHATLYWYQQILGQGPKLLIQFQNNGVVDDSQLPKDRFSAERLKGVDSTLKIQPAKLEDSAVYLCASSLGRQETQYFGPGTRLLVL.